The following is a T cell receptor beta chain sequence with its context. Its antigen is still unknown. This sample is drawn from a study of identical twins. A universal primer site was incorporated via template switching, and the cDNA contained unique molecular identifiers. A single record per CDR3 protein comes from TCRdb applying MiXCR to the 5' RACE reads. This table has around 1.7 million distinct CDR3 sequences, 32% appearing once. Overall study findings and caveats: Insertions were reduced in abundant cord blood beta clonotypes but not in memory repertoires.

Between the trimmed V and J ends, which lost 5 bases and 11 bases, there was a span of 25 bases. CDR3 length: 15 amino acids. CDR1 and CDR2 from the germline V gene are DFQATT and SNEGSKA (reference sequence). Healthy Caucasian individuals made up all the donors. V usage is TRBV20-1 and J usage is TRBJ1-5; no reliable D call. The sequencing sample was made of cord blood. The clonotype originates from a newborn girl in good health. The CDR3 protein is CSAGPRTRWQETQHF. CDR3 bases: TGCAGTGCTGGGCCCAGGACTAGGTGGCAAGAGACCCAGCATTTT.